The next 5 T cell receptor beta chains were all read from a single sample in a study of radiation and T cells in renal cell carcinoma. Profiling relied on immunoSEQ multiplex PCR, and the TCRdb table lists in-frame clones only, not all of them. The repertoire includes more than 120,000 clones, 75% to 90% of them detected once, and about 17% sits in the top ten. The time point here: blood 4 weeks post-SBRT, at nephrectomy. The treatment here: 15 Gy SBRT to primary tumor, nephrectomy 4 weeks later. The material sequenced was blood, taken from a patient whose treatment included radiotherapy and nephrectomy. Receptors originate from a woman between 45 and 65 years old with renal cell carcinoma.

This clone was seen just once. This rearrangement joins TRBV20-1 to TRBJ1-6; TRBD1 might be the D (5 bases). The ends were cut back, 6 bases at V and 16 bases at J, with 13 bases in the middle. Germline loops: CDR1 DFQATT, CDR2 SNEGSKA (reference sequence). The CDR3 is 10 residues long. The CDR3, as DNA: TGCAGTGCAACTATCGACAGTCTCCACTTT. Residues: CSATIDSLHF.

V gene TRBV6-5 combines with J gene TRBJ1-1, with 7 positions matching TRBD1. CDR1 is MNHEY and CDR2 is SVGAGI in the germline V gene. This CDR3 spans 12 amino acids. V lost 5 bases to trimming and J lost 9 bases; unmatched junction nucleotides: 6. The CDR3 is CASSQRQGKAFF. The CDR3 nucleotides read TGTGCCAGCAGTCAAAGACAGGGAAAAGCTTTCTTT.

The chain carries TRBV7-9 and TRBJ1-1; 9 bases agree with TRBD1. V lost 5 bases, J lost 5 bases, and 6 bases stayed unmatched. This CDR3 is built from 14 residues. The germline CDR1 and CDR2 sequences are SEHNR and FQNEAQ (reference sequence). The CDR3 loop is CASSARTGDTEAFF. In DNA, the CDR3 is TGTGCCAGCAGCGCCCGGACAGGGGATACTGAAGCTTTCTTT.

This rearrangement joins TRBV7-9 to TRBJ1-1; no clear D gene. Germline CDR1 SEHNR, CDR2 FQNEAQ (reference sequence). There are 12 residues in the CDR3. With 5 bases removed from V and 7 bases from J, the gap between germline ends came to 11 bases. CDR3 bases: TGTGCCAGCAGCGAAAGGCAAAATGAAGCTTTCTTT. Protein: CASSERQNEAFF. Complete variable domain (other parts from reference TRBV7-9 and TRBJ1-1): DTGVSQNPRHKITKRGQNVTFRCDPISEHNRLYWYRQTLGQGPEFLTYFQNEAQLEKSRLLSDRFSAERPKGSFSTLEIQRTEQGDSAMYLCASSERQNEAFFGQGTRLTVV.

This clone has only a few counts. V and J are TRBV7-9 and TRBJ2-3, with D possibly matching TRBD2 (7 bases). Germline CDR1 reads SEHNR; CDR2 reads FQNEAQ (reference sequence). The CDR3 covers 15 residues. V was cut by 0 bases and J by 4 bases, with 11 bases left in between. The CDR3 spells CASSLAGGLSDTQYF. The CDR3 nucleotides are TGTGCCAGCAGCTTAGCGGGGGGGCTCTCAGATACGCAGTATTTT.